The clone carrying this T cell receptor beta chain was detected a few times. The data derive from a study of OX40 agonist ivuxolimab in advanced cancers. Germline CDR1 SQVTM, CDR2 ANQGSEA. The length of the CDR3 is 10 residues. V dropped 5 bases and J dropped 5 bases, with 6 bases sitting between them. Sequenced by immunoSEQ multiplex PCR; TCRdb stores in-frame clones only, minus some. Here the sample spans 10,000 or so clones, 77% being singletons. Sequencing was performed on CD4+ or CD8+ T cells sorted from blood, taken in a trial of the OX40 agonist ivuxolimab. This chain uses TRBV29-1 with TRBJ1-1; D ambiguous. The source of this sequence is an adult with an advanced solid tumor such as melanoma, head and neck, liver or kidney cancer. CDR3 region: CSVLGTEAFF. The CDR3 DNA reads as TGCAGCGTTTTAGGGACTGAAGCTTTCTTT.